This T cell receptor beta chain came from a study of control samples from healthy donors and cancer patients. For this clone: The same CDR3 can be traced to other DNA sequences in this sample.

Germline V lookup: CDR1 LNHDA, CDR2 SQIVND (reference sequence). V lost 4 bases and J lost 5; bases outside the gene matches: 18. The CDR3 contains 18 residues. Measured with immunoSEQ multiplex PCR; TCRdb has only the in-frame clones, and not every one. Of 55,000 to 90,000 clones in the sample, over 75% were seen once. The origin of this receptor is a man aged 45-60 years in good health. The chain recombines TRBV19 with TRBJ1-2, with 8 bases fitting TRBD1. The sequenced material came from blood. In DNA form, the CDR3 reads TGTGCCAGTAGTACCCTCCCAGGACAGGGTCGTATGAAGTATGGCTACACCTTC. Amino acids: CASSTLPGQGRMKYGYTF.